Shown below are 4 T cell receptor beta chains from a single sample sequenced in a study of graft-versus-host responses after intestinal transplantation. Here immunoSEQ multiplex PCR was the method, and the copy in TCRdb shows in-frame clones only, minus some. The table lists about 120,000 clones, around 93% of them singletons, with more than 0.095% in the top ten. No antigen is known for these receptors. Source: unstimulated CD4+ T cells sorted from spleen or lymph node cells, taken before intestinal transplant. The receptors derive from a human donor who received an intestinal transplant.

This sequence joins TRBV25-1 and TRBJ1-4; 10 bases fit TRBD1. Germline loops: CDR1 MGHDK, CDR2 SYGVNS. V shed 5 bases, J shed 13 bases, and the junction held 13 bases outside the gene matches. CDR3 size: 15 residues. The CDR3 nucleotides read TGTGCCAGCAGTTCTCCGGGACAGGGGCGTTTATCACTGTTTTTT. This encodes CASSSPGQGRLSLFF.

The chain is built from TRBV19 and TRBJ2-1, with TRBD1 matching over 8 bases. The CDR3 contains 18 residues. The germline gives CDR1 LNHDA, CDR2 SQIVND (reference sequence). V trimming: 10 bases; J trimming: 4 bases; junction bases outside the gene matches: 21. In DNA form, the CDR3 reads TGTGCCACCGGAAGAGGGGGGCCAGGGGGCACTCCGTACAATGAGCAGTTCTTC. Its translation is CATGRGGPGGTPYNEQFF.

In regard to this clone: At the DNA level, this CDR3 is encoded by other sequences in the same sample as well. The CDR3 DNA is TGCGCCAGCAGCTTGGCGGCGGGCTCCTACAATGAGCAGTTCTTC. Protein sequence: CASSLAAGSYNEQFF. This chain links TRBV5-1 with TRBJ2-1, with TRBD2 as a possible D gene (5 bases). In germline, CDR1 is SGHRS, CDR2 YFSETQ. Trimming removed 0 bases from V and 0 bases from J, with 7 bases in between. The CDR3 covers 15 residues.

The chain is built from TRBV5-1 and TRBJ1-2, with D possibly matching TRBD1 (6 bases). The ends were cut back, 4 bases at V and 0 bases at J, with 10 bases in the middle. Germline loops: CDR1 SGHRS, CDR2 YFSETQ. The CDR3 spans 14 residues. CDR3: CASSLGGSNYGYTF. CDR3 in DNA: TGCGCCAGCAGCCTGGGGGGCTCTAACTATGGCTACACCTTC.